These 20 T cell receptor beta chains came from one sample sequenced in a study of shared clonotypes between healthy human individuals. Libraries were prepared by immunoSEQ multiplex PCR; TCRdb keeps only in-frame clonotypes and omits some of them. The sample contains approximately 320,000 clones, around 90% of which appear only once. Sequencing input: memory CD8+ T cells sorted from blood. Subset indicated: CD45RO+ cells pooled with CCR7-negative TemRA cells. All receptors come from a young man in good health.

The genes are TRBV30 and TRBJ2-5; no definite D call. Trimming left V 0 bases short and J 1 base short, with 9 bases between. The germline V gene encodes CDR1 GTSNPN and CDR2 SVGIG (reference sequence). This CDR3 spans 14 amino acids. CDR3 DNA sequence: TGTGCCTGGAGTGTACTCGGTTTCCAAGAGACCCAGTACTTC. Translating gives CAWSVLGFQETQYF.

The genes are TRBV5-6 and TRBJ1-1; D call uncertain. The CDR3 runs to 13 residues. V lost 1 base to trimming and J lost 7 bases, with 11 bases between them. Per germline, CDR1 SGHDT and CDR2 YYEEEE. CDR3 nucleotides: TGTGCCAGCAGCTTGAGGGTTACTCTTGAAGCTTTCTTT. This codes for CASSLRVTLEAFF.

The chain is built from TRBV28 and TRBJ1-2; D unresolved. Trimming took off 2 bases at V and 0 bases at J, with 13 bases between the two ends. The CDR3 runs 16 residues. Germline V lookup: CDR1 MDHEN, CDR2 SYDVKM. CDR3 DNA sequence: TGTGCCAGCAGTTTACCCTCCGGGATCACTAACTATGGCTACACCTTC. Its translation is CASSLPSGITNYGYTF.

The CDR3 is CASTPGTSGGVTGELFF. The CDR3 DNA follows: TGTGCCAGCACCCCAGGGACTAGCGGGGGAGTCACCGGGGAGCTGTTTTTT. V usage is TRBV7-6 and J usage is TRBJ2-2; 14 bases align to TRBD2. This CDR3 has 17 residues. The J segment lost 4 bases and the V segment lost 7 bases, leaving 8 bases of the junction unmatched. Germline CDR1 reads SGHVS; CDR2 reads FNYEAQ.

This CDR3 is CASSYSTGALGNTIYF. The CDR3 DNA reads TGTGCCAGCAGTTACTCGACGGGGGCTCTTGGAAACACCATATATTTT. The J gene is TRBJ1-3, the V gene TRBV6-5; weak D call: TRBD1 (6 bases). The germline V gene has CDR1 MNHEY and CDR2 SVGAGI. The CDR3 runs to 16 residues. V gave up 0 bases and J gave up 3 bases, with 12 bases separating them.

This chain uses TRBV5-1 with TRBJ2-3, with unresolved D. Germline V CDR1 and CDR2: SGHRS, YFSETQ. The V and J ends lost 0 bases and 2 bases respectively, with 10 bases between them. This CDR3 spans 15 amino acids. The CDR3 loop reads CASSLEAGFTDTQYF. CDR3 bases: TGCGCCAGCAGCTTGGAGGCCGGCTTCACAGATACGCAGTATTTT.

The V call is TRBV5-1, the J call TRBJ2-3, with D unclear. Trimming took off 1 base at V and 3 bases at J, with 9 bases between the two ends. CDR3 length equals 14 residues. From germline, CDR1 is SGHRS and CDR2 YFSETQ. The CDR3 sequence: CASSLYPGTDTQYF. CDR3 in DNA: TGCGCCAGCAGCTTGTATCCCGGAACAGATACGCAGTATTTT.

The CDR3 coding sequence is TGTGCCAGCAGCCGGGGACAGGGTCTCTACGAGCAGTACTTC. Translating it yields CASSRGQGLYEQYF. The genes are TRBV7-9 and TRBJ2-7; 9 nucleotides match TRBD1. The CDR3 is 14 amino acids. Per germline, CDR1 SEHNR and CDR2 FQNEAQ (reference sequence). Unmatched junction bases numbered 5, after V lost 5 bases and J lost 3 bases. Together with reference TRBV7-9 and TRBJ2-7, the CDR3 gives the full variable domain: DTGVSQNPRHKITKRGQNVTFRCDPISEHNRLYWYRQTLGQGPEFLTYFQNEAQLEKSRLLSDRFSAERPKGSFSTLEIQRTEQGDSAMYLCASSRGQGLYEQYFGPGTRLTVT.

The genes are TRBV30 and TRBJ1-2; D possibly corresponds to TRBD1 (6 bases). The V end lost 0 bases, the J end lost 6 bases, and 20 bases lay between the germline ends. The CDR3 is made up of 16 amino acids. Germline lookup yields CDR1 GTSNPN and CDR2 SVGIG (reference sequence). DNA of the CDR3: TGTGCCTGGAGTGTGCGGTGGGGGCTCGAACAGGATGGCTACACCTTC. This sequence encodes CAWSVRWGLEQDGYTF.

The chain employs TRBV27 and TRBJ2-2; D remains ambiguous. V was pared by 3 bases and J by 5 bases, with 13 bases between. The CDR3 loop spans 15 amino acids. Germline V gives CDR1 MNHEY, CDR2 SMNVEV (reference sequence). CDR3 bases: TGTGCCAGCAGTTTCTCTCTGCTCGCTACCGGGGAGCTGTTTTTT. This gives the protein CASSFSLLATGELFF.

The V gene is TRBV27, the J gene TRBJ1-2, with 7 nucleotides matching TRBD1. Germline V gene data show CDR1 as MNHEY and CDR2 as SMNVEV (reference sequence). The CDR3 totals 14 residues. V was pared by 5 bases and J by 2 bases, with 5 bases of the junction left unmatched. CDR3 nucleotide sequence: TGTGCCAGCAGTGCGGGGACAGTGAACTATGGCTACACCTTC. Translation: CASSAGTVNYGYTF.

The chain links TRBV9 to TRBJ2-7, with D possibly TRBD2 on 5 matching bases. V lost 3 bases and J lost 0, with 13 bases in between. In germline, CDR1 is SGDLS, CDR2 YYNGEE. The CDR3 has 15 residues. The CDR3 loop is CASSADLEVSYEQYF. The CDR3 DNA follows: TGTGCCAGCAGCGCGGACTTGGAGGTCTCCTACGAGCAGTACTTC.

The CDR3 sequence: CASSVSPGYEQYF. The CDR3 bases are TGTGCCAGCAGCGTTAGCCCAGGGTACGAGCAGTACTTC. V usage is TRBV9 and J usage is TRBJ2-7, with D tentatively TRBD1 (5 bases). V lost 2 bases, J lost 4 bases, and 10 bases lay in between. The germline V gene encodes CDR1 SGDLS and CDR2 YYNGEE. The CDR3 contains 13 residues.

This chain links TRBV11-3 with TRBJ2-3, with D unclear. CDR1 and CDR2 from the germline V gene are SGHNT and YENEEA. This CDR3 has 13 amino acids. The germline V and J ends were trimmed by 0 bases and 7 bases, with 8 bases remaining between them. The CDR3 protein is CASSLDSANTQYF. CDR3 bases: TGTGCCAGCAGCTTAGATTCGGCTAATACGCAGTATTTT.

Written as DNA, the CDR3 is TGCGCCAGCAGCCAAGATGCAGCGGTCCCTGGGGATGAGCAGTTCTTC. It encodes CASSQDAAVPGDEQFF. This rearrangement joins TRBV4-3 to TRBJ2-1; D is perhaps TRBD2 (5 bases). V was shortened by 0 bases and J by 8 bases, with 17 bases between the two germline ends. Per germline, CDR1 LGHNA and CDR2 YSLEER. CDR3 length equals 16 residues.

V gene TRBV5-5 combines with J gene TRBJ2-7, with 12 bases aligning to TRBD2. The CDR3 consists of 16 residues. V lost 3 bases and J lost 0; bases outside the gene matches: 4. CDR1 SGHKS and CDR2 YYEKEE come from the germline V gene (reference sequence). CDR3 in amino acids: CASSYPTSGSSYEQYF. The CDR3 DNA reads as TGTGCCAGCAGCTACCCGACTAGCGGGAGCTCCTACGAGCAGTACTTC.

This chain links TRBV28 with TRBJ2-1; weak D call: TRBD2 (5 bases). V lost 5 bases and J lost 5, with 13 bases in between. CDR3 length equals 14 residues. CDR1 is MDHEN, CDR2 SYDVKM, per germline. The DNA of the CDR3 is TGTGCCAGCAGTCCCGGGGAACTTAACAATGAGCAGTTCTTC. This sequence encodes CASSPGELNNEQFF.

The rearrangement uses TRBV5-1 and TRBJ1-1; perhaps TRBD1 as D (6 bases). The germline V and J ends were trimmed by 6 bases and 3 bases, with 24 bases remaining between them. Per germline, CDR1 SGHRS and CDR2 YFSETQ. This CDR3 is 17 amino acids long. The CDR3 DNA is TGCGCCAGCACCGCGATTTGGCGCCGGGACACCGACACTGAAGCTTTCTTT. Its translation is CASTAIWRRDTDTEAFF.

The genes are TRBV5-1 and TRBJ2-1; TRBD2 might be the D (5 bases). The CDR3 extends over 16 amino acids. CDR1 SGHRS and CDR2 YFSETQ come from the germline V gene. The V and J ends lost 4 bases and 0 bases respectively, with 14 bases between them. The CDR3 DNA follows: TGCGCCAGCAGCCCGCGGGCCCTCGACTCCTACAATGAGCAGTTCTTC. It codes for CASSPRALDSYNEQFF. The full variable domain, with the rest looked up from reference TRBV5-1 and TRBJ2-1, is KAGVTQTPRYLIKTRGQQVTLSCSPISGHRSVSWYQQTPGQGLQFLFEYFSETQRNKGNFPGRFSGRQFSNSRSEMNVSTLELGDSALYLCASSPRALDSYNEQFFGPGTRLTVL.

CDR3 amino acids: CASSPLLDSYEQFF. CDR3 bases: TGTGCCAGCAGCCCCCTGCTGGATAGCTATGAGCAGTTCTTC. V is TRBV7-2 and J is TRBJ2-1; D remains ambiguous. Trimming left V 5 bases short and J 8 bases short, with 16 bases between. CDR1 is SGHTA and CDR2 is FQGNSA in the germline V gene. The CDR3 is 14 amino acids.